The clone carrying this T cell receptor beta chain is medium-sized by share. Its antigen is still unknown. At one boundary the junction diverges from the germline segment, which might be a read error. Time point indicated: after preoperative PTX-NDP chemotherapy. This entry belongs to a study of esophageal squamous cell carcinoma under preoperative chemotherapy. One entry per CDR3 protein, called by TCRdb with MiXCR from the PCR reads. The sample has around 34,000 distinct CDR3 sequences; less than 65% are singletons. CDR1 SSHAT and CDR2 FNYEAQ come from the germline V gene (reference sequence). The CDR3 runs 17 residues. Findings and caveats of the study: Paclitaxel-nedaplatin therapy caused immediate, substantial clonotype frequency changes.

The clonotype comes from a human donor with esophageal squamous cell carcinoma. The donor label of this sample is uncertain. The material was obtained from a patient given preoperative chemotherapy. V usage is TRBV7-7 and J usage is TRBJ2-2, with 9 bases that match TRBD1. The CDR3 reads CASSWHSGTGCAGELFF. CDR3 nucleotide sequence: TGTGCTAGCAGCTGGCACTCCGGGACAGGGTGCGCCGGGGAGCTGTTTTTT.